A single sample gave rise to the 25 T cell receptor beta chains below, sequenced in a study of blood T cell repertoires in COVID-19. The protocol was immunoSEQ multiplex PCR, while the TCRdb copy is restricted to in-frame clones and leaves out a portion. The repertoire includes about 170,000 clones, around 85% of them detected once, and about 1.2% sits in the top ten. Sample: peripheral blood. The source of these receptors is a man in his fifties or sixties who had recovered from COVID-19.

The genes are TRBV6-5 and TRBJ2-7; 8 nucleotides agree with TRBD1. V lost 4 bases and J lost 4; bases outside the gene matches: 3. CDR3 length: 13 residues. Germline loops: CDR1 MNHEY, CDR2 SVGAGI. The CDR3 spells CASSWYRGYEQYF. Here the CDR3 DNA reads TGTGCCAGCAGTTGGTACAGGGGGTACGAGCAGTACTTC.

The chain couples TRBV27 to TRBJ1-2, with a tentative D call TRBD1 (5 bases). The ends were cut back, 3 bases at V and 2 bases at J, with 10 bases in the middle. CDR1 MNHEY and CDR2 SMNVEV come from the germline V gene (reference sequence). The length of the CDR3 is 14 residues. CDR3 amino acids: CASSFAGMNYGYTF. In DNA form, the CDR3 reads TGTGCCAGCAGTTTTGCAGGGATGAACTATGGCTACACCTTC.

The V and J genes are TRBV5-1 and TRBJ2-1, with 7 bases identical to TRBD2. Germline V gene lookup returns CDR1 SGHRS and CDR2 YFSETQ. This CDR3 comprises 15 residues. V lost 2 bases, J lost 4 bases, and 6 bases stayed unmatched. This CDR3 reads CASSLQPGGYNEQFF. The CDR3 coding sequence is TGCGCCAGCAGCTTACAACCGGGGGGTTACAATGAGCAGTTCTTC.

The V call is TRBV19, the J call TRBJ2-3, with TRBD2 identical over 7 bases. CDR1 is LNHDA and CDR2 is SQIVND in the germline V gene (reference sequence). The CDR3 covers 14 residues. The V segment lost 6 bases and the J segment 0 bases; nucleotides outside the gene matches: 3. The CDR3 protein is CASRERGSTDTQYF. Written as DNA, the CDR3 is TGTGCCAGTAGGGAGCGGGGAAGCACAGATACGCAGTATTTT.

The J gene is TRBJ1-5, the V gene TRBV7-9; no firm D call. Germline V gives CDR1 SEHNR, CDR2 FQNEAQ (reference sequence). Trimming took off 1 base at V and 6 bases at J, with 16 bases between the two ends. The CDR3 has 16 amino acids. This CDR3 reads CASSLGTGGRTQPQHF. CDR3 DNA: TGTGCCAGCAGCTTAGGTACGGGAGGGCGAACTCAGCCCCAGCATTTT. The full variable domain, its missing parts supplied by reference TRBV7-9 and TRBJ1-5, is DTGVSQNPRHKITKRGQNVTFRCDPISEHNRLYWYRQTLGQGPEFLTYFQNEAQLEKSRLLSDRFSAERPKGSFSTLEIQRTEQGDSAMYLCASSLGTGGRTQPQHFGDGTRLSIL.

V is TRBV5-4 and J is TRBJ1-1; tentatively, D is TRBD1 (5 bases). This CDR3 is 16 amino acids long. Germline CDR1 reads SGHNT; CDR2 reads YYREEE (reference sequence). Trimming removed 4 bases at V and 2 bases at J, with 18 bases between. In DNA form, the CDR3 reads TGTGCCAGCAGCGCGGCCCGCAGGGAACGCAACACTGAAGCTTTCTTT. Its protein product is CASSAARRERNTEAFF.

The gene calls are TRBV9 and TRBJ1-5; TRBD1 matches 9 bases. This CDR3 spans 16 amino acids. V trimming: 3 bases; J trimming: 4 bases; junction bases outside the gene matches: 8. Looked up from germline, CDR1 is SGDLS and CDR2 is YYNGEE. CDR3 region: CASSADGTGINQPQHF. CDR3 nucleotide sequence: TGTGCCAGCAGCGCCGACGGGACAGGGATTAATCAGCCCCAGCATTTT.

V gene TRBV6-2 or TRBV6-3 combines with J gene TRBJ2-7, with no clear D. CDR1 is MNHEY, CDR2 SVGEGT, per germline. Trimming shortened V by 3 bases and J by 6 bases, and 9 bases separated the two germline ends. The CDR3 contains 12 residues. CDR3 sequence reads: CASSYSTGEQYF. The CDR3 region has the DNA TGTGCCAGCAGTTATTCGACGGGCGAGCAGTACTTC.

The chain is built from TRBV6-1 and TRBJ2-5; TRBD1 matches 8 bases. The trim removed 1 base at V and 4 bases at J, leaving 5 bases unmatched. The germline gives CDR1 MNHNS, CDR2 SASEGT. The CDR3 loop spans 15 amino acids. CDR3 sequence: CASSEVRGLGETQYF. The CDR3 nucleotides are TGTGCCAGCAGTGAAGTCAGGGGGCTAGGAGAGACCCAGTACTTC.

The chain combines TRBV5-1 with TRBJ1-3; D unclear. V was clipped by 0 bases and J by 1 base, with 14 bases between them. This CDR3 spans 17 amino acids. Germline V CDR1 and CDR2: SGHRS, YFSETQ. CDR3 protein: CASSLAAAVSSGNTIYF. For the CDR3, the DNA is TGCGCCAGCAGCTTGGCCGCCGCAGTCTCGTCTGGAAACACCATATATTTT.

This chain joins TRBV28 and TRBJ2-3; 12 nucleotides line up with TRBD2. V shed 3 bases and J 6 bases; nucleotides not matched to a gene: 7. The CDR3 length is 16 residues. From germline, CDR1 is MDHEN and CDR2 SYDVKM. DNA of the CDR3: TGTGCCAGCAGTTTCTCTAGCGGGGGGGGTATGGATACGCAGTATTTT. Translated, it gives CASSFSSGGGMDTQYF.

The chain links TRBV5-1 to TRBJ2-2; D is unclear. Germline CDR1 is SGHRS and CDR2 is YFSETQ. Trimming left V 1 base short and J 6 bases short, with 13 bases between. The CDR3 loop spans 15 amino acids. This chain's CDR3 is CASSLNPSSSGELFF. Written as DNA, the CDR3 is TGCGCCAGCAGCTTGAATCCTAGTTCCTCCGGGGAGCTGTTTTTT. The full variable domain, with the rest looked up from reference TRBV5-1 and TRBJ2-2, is KAGVTQTPRYLIKTRGQQVTLSCSPISGHRSVSWYQQTPGQGLQFLFEYFSETQRNKGNFPGRFSGRQFSNSRSEMNVSTLELGDSALYLCASSLNPSSSGELFFGEGSRLTVL.

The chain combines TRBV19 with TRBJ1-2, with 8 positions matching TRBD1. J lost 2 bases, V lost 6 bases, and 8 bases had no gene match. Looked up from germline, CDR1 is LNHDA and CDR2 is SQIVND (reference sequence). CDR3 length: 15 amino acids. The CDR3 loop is CASRMSTGANYGYTF. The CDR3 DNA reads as TGTGCCAGTAGGATGTCGACAGGGGCGAACTATGGCTACACCTTC.

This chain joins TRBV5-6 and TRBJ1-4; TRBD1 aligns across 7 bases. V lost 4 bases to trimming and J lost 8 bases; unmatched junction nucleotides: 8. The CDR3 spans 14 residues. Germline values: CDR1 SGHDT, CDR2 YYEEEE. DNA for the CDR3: TGTGCCAGCAGCCGAACAGGGGCGGGAGAAAAACTGTTTTTT. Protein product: CASSRTGAGEKLFF.

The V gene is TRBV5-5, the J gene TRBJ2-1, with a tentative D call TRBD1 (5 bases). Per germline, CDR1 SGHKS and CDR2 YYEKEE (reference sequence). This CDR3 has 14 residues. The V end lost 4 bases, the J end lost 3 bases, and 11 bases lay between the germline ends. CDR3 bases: TGTGCCAGCAGCGGGGCAGTATACTACAATGAGCAGTTCTTC. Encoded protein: CASSGAVYYNEQFF. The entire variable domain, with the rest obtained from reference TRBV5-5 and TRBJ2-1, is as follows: DAGVTQSPTHLIKTRGQQVTLRCSPISGHKSVSWYQQVLGQGPQFIFQYYEKEERGRGNFPDRFSARQFPNYSSELNVNALLLGDSALYLCASSGAVYYNEQFFGPGTRLTVL.

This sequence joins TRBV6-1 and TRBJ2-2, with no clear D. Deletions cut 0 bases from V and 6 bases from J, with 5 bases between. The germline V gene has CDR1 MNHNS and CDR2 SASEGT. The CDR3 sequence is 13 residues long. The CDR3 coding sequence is TGTGCCAGCAGTGAAGCTCCAGCCGGGGAGCTGTTTTTT. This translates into CASSEAPAGELFF.

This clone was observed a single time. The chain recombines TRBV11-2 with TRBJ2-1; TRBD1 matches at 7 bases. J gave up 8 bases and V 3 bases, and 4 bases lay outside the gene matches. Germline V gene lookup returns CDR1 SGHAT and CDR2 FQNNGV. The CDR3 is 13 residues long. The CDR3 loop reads CASSFGRGYEQFF. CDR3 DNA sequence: TGTGCCAGCAGCTTCGGCAGGGGGTATGAGCAGTTCTTC.

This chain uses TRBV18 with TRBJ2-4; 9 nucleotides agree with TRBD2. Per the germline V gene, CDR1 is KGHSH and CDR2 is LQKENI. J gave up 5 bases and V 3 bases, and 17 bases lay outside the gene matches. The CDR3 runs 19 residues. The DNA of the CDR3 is TGTGCCAGCTCACCGGCTCAGCGGGGGGTTCTAACCGGGGAAAACATTCAGTACTTC. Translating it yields CASSPAQRGVLTGENIQYF. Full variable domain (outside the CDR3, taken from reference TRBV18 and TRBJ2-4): NAGVMQNPRHLVRRRGQEARLRCSPMKGHSHVYWYRQLPEEGLKFMVYLQKENIIDESGMPKERFSAEFPKEGPSILRIQQVVRGDSAAYFCASSPAQRGVLTGENIQYFGAGTRLSVL.

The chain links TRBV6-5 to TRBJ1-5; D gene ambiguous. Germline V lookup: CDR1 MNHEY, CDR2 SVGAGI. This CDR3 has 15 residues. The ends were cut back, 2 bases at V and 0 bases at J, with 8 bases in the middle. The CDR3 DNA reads TGTGCCAGCAGTTACGCGGTAAATAGCAATCAGCCCCAGCATTTT. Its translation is CASSYAVNSNQPQHF.

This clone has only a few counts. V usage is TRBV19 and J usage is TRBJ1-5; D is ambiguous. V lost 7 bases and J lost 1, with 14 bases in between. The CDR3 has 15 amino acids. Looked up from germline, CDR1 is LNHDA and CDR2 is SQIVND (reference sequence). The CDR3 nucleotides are TGTGCCAGTACCGCACACGGGGAAAGCAATCAGCCCCAGCATTTT. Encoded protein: CASTAHGESNQPQHF.

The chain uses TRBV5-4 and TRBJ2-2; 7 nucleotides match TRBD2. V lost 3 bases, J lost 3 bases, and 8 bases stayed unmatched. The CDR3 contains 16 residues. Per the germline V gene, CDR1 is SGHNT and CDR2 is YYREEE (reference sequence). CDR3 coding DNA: TGTGCCAGCAGCTCTCGCGGGGGAGGGTACACCGGGGAGCTGTTTTTT. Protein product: CASSSRGGGYTGELFF.

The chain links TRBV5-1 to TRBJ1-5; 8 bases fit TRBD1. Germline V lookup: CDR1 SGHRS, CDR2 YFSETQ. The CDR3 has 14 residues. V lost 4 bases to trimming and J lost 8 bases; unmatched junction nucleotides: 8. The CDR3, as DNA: TGCGCCAGCAGCACTGGACAGGGCCGGGAGCCCCAGCATTTT. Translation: CASSTGQGREPQHF.

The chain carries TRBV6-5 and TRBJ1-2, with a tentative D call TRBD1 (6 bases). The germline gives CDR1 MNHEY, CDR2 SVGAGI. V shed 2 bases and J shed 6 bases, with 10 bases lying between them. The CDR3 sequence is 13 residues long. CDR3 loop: CASSYVGAHGYTF. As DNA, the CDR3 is TGTGCCAGCAGTTACGTGGGGGCCCATGGCTACACCTTC.

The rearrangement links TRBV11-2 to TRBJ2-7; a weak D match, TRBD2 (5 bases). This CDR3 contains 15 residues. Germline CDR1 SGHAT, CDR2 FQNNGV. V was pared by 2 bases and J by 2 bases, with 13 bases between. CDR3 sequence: CASSLNGINAYEQYF. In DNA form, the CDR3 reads TGTGCCAGCAGCTTAAACGGGATAAACGCCTACGAGCAGTACTTC.

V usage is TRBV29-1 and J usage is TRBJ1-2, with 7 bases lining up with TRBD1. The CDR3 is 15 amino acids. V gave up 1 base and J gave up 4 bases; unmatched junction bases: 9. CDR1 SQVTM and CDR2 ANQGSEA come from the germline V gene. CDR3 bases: TGCAGCGTTGAAGCCGCCGCAGGGGGAGGCTATGGCTACACCTTC. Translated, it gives CSVEAAAGGGYGYTF.